The sequence of this T cell receptor (beta chain) was determined in a study of OX40 agonist ivuxolimab in advanced cancers. In the study overall: Mean age approximately 61 years, range roughly 20 to 85; 82.7% male. Partial responses, seen in three patients, involved one hepatocellular carcinoma and two cutaneous melanomas.

Enrollment shut out patients with autoimmune disease history or systemic immunosuppression. In its sample, this clone was seen once. Sequencing was performed with immunoSEQ multiplex PCR; in TCRdb, only in-frame clones are kept and a portion is missing. The table includes about 96,000 clones, about four fifths detected once. The germline gives CDR1 LGHNT, CDR2 FRNRAP. The CDR3 spans 18 residues. The junction had 8 bases not matched to a gene; V was cut back by 4 bases and J by 6 bases. This TCR derives from an adult with an advanced solid tumor such as melanoma, head and neck, liver or kidney cancer. The chain uses TRBV12-5 and TRBJ2-2; TRBD2 agrees at 16 bases. Material: CD4+ or CD8+ T cells sorted from blood, obtained in a trial of the OX40 agonist ivuxolimab. The CDR3 protein is CASGSSGLAGGPPGELFF. CDR3 in DNA: TGTGCTAGTGGTTCATCGGGACTAGCGGGGGGGCCCCCCGGGGAGCTGTTTTTT.